This TCR beta chain came from a study of beta chain features in type 1 diabetes. Study-wide results and limits: Shortening of TCRB CDR3s, moderate but significant, appeared in all four CD4+ subsets of Type 1 diabetes patients.

As regards this clone: Its target is not known.

The sequenced template was cDNA made from the entire isolated RNA. The data were produced by immunoSEQ multiplex PCR, yet TCRdb's version contains in-frame clones alone and is incomplete. The sample holds under 400,000 clones; 14% are singletons and the top ten take more than 6.5%. Germline trimming cut 5 bases from V and 5 bases from J; bases unmatched to any gene: 5. This CDR3 region has 14 residues. The germline gives CDR1 LNHDA, CDR2 SQIVND (reference sequence). The sample consisted of central memory CD4+ T cells from blood. The gene calls are TRBV19 and TRBJ2-2; TRBD1 matches at 7 bases. The receptor comes from a man aged 30-40 years in good health. This CDR3 is CASSGDRDTGELFF. The CDR3 DNA is TGTGCCAGTAGTGGCGACAGGGATACCGGGGAGCTGTTTTTT.